The present T cell receptor (beta chain) was sequenced within a study of control samples from healthy donors and cancer patients. Per germline, CDR1 SGDLS and CDR2 YYNGEE. V was cut by 0 bases and J by 6 bases, with 15 bases left in between. The CDR3 is 15 residues long. Measured with immunoSEQ multiplex PCR; TCRdb has only the in-frame clones, and not every one. The sample holds 150,000 to 180,000 clones, 94% seen once. This TCR was sampled from a man aged 40-50 years in good health. The sequencing sample was made of blood. The chain couples TRBV9 to TRBJ2-5; no reliable D call. CDR3 residues: CASSVGARGGKTQYF. The CDR3 bases are TGTGCCAGCAGCGTAGGGGCCAGAGGTGGAAAGACCCAGTACTTC.